The rows below give T cell receptor beta chains drawn from one sample of a study of T cell changes during pregnancy in multiple sclerosis. Clones were read by immunoSEQ multiplex PCR, and TCRdb kept only the in-frame ones, dropping some. The sample lists some 40,000 clones, 92% occurring once. The sequences come from CD8+ T cells from peripheral blood mononuclear cells, collected before pregnancy. The receptors derive from a female donor with multiple sclerosis, enrolled in a pregnancy study. The CDR3 runs from the conserved cysteine through the conserved F or W. D genes are given only for firm matches. Clone sizes are given selectively: once, few, many, or a class where the clone is expanded.

d_gene	j_gene	abundance	v_gene	CDR3aa	CDR3nt
TRBD2	TRBJ2-1	-	TRBV6-4	CASRGALAGEPSSYNEQFF	TGTGCCAGCCGAGGGGCACTAGCGGGAGAGCCGAGCTCCTACAATGAGCAGTTCTTC
-	TRBJ1-1	-	TRBV28	CASSLGGGGNTEAFF	TGTGCCAGCAGTTTGGGCGGGGGCGGTAACACTGAAGCTTTCTTT
-	TRBJ2-3	-	TRBV11-2	CASSLVLGVTDTQYF	TGTGCCAGCAGCTTAGTGTTGGGAGTCACAGATACGCAGTATTTT
TRBD1	TRBJ1-6	once	TRBV27	CAIRGTGSSYNSPLHF	TGTGCCATCAGGGGGACAGGGAGCTCCTATAATTCACCCCTCCACTTT
TRBD2	TRBJ2-3	once	TRBV28	CASSLSSGRVADTQYF	TGTGCCAGCAGTTTGTCTAGCGGGAGGGTAGCAGATACGCAGTATTTT
TRBD1	TRBJ2-1	-	TRBV7-8	CASSLVDRANNEQFF	TGTGCCAGCAGCTTAGTCGACAGGGCCAACAATGAGCAGTTCTTC
TRBD1	TRBJ1-1	-	TRBV7-2	CASSLGTGGAFPMNTEAFF	TGTGCCAGCAGCTTAGGGACAGGGGGCGCCTTTCCCATGAACACTGAAGCTTTCTTT
-	TRBJ1-5	-	TRBV10-3	CAISADWHQPQHF	TGTGCCATCAGTGCAGATTGGCATCAGCCCCAGCATTTT
-	TRBJ2-2	-	TRBV7-9	CASSSDTGELFF	TGTGCCAGCAGCTCCGACACCGGGGAGCTGTTTTTT
TRBD1	TRBJ2-1	few	TRBV6-4	CATSDRGGHDEQFF	TGTGCCACCTCGGACAGGGGAGGGCACGATGAGCAGTTCTTC
-	TRBJ2-1	-	TRBV6-6	CASSPDSLGEFF	TGTGCCAGCAGCCCCGACTCTCTAGGGGAGTTCTTC
-	TRBJ2-7	few	TRBV9	CASSIFGSYDEQYF	TGTGCCAGCAGCATTTTCGGGAGTTATGACGAGCAGTACTTC
-	TRBJ2-1	-	TRBV19	CASSLDSLLSSYNEQFF	TGTGCCAGTAGTCTGGACAGTCTTCTTAGCTCCTACAATGAGCAGTTCTTC
-	TRBJ2-2	-	TRBV12-2	CASRFASGLPEDPNTGELFF	TGTGCAAGTCGCTTCGCTAGCGGCCTCCCAGAGGACCCGAACACCGGGGAGCTGTTTTTT
TRBD1	TRBJ1-2	-	TRBV27	CASTSGQVHGYTF	TGTGCCAGCACTTCGGGACAGGTCCATGGCTACACCTTC
-	TRBJ2-6	-	TRBV9	CASRGTSGANVLTF	TGTGCCAGCAGGGGGACATCTGGGGCCAACGTCCTGACTTTC
TRBD2	TRBJ2-3	-	TRBV5-4	CASSRTSGPLFDKDTQYF	TGTGCCAGCAGCCGTACTAGCGGACCCCTCTTCGACAAAGATACGCAGTATTTT
-	TRBJ2-7	-	TRBV11-2	CASSYAPQGSVYF	TGTGCCAGCAGCTACGCGCCTCAGGGGTCGGTGTACTTC
TRBD2	TRBJ2-7	-	TRBV5-1	CASSLKTSGAYEQYF	TGCGCCAGCAGCCTCAAGACTAGCGGCGCCTACGAGCAGTACTTC
-	TRBJ2-3	-	TRBV10-3	CAISAGDTQYF	TGTGCCATCAGTGCGGGAGATACGCAGTATTTT
-	TRBJ2-7	-	TRBV6-1	CASEASSYEQYF	TGTGCCAGCGAGGCGAGCTCCTACGAGCAGTACTTC
TRBD2	TRBJ2-3	-	TRBV9	CASSPRAGLAADTQYF	TGTGCCAGCAGCCCGAGGGCGGGACTAGCAGCCGATACGCAGTATTTT
-	TRBJ2-7	-	TRBV30	CAWSVARQVFGSYEQYF	TGTGCCTGGAGTGTAGCCAGACAGGTTTTCGGTTCCTACGAGCAGTACTTC
TRBD2	TRBJ2-5	-	TRBV5-1	CASSLVVAGGGETQYF	TGCGCCAGCAGCTTGGTGGTAGCGGGAGGTGGAGAGACCCAGTACTTC
TRBD1	TRBJ1-3	once	TRBV5-5	CASSLEPGQRNTIYF	TGTGCCAGCAGCTTAGAGCCGGGACAGAGAAACACCATATATTTT
-	TRBJ2-5	-	TRBV6-5	CASSYTLGYQETQYF	TGTGCCAGCAGTTACACACTAGGGTACCAAGAGACCCAGTACTTC
-	TRBJ1-1	-	TRBV27	CASTEGGVAFF	TGTGCCAGCACCGAAGGGGGGGTGGCTTTCTTT
-	TRBJ1-3	-	TRBV7-8	CASSLVGGGDGNTIYF	TGTGCCAGCAGCTTAGTCGGCGGGGGCGATGGAAACACCATATATTTT
-	TRBJ2-2	once	TRBV9	CASSASLFSGTPAGELFF	TGTGCCAGCAGCGCCAGTCTCTTCTCCGGGACTCCTGCCGGGGAGCTGTTTTTT
TRBD1	TRBJ2-1	-	TRBV13	CASSPLDREQFF	TGTGCCAGCAGCCCCCTGGACAGGGAGCAGTTCTTC
TRBD1	TRBJ1-2	-	TRBV5-1	CASSSRGRSYGYTF	TGCGCCAGCAGCTCCAGGGGGCGATCCTATGGCTACACCTTC
-	TRBJ1-1	once	TRBV5-6	CASSGEFQASRYTEAFF	TGTGCCAGCAGCGGCGAGTTCCAGGCCAGCCGATACACTGAAGCTTTCTTT
-	TRBJ2-7	-	TRBV7-3	CASSFGETSSYEQYF	TGTGCCAGCAGCTTTGGGGAAACTAGCTCCTACGAGCAGTACTTC
-	TRBJ2-1	-	TRBV27	CASSVIGAQTGEQFF	TGTGCCAGCAGTGTCATTGGGGCCCAAACCGGGGAGCAGTTCTTC
TRBD2	TRBJ2-1	-	TRBV27	CASRMTSGVSYNEQFF	TGTGCCAGCAGGATGACTAGCGGGGTATCCTACAATGAGCAGTTCTTC
TRBD2	TRBJ2-5	-	TRBV9	CASSVAPSGSLGRETQYF	TGTGCCAGCAGCGTAGCGCCTAGCGGGAGTCTAGGGCGGGAGACCCAGTACTTC
TRBD2	TRBJ2-2	-	TRBV6-5	CATGLANTGELFF	TGTGCCACGGGACTAGCCAACACCGGGGAGCTGTTTTTT
TRBD2	TRBJ2-5	-	TRBV28	CASSRRGGRPQRAQYF	TGTGCCAGCAGCCGCCGGGGCGGGAGGCCACAACGGGCCCAGTACTTC
TRBD1	TRBJ1-4	once	TRBV2	CASMVGQGPPNEKLFF	TGTGCCAGCATGGTGGGACAGGGGCCTCCTAATGAAAAACTGTTTTTT
TRBD2	TRBJ2-1	-	TRBV19	CARPTSVGWYEQFF	TGTGCCAGACCGACTAGCGTAGGTTGGTATGAGCAGTTCTTC
TRBD2	TRBJ2-3	once	TRBV7-3	CASSLRAAGISTDTQYF	TGTGCCAGCAGCTTACGGGCAGCGGGGATAAGCACAGATACGCAGTATTTT
TRBD1	TRBJ2-7	-	TRBV6-1	CASSERTGGSYEQYF	TGTGCCAGCAGTGAACGGACAGGGGGCTCCTACGAGCAGTACTTC